The rows below give T cell receptor beta chains drawn from one sample of a study of cytomegalovirus exposure and HLA in healthy donors. TCRdb keeps only in-frame clones here, not all; method: immunoSEQ multiplex PCR. Of some 350,000 clones in the sample, roughly 90% were seen once. Sequencing used PBMCs. These receptors came from a woman in her 30s in good health and CMV-seropositive. Each CDR3 is given with its conserved first and last residue. A D gene is named only where the DNA matches it firmly. Clone size is given for some rows only: seen once, a few or many times, or a class if the clone is expanded.

NA	TRBV30	TRBJ2-5	NA	CAWSVRGLETQYF	TGTGCCTGGAGTGTACGGGGGTTAGAGACCCAGTACTTC
NA	TRBV28	TRBJ1-1	NA	CVSTLLTEAFF	TGTGTGTCTACGTTATTAACTGAAGCTTTCTTT
NA	TRBV14	TRBJ2-7	NA	CASSHWSSAVPSYEQYF	TGTGCCAGCAGCCATTGGTCTAGCGCAGTTCCCTCCTACGAGCAGTACTTC
once	TRBV9	TRBJ1-1	NA	CASSPEGRQAFF	TGTGCCAGCAGCCCAGAGGGGAGGCAAGCTTTCTTT
NA	TRBV9	TRBJ2-5	NA	CASSVDSPAGIWETQYF	TGTGCCAGCAGCGTGGATAGCCCCGCCGGGATTTGGGAGACCCAGTACTTC
NA	TRBV4-1	TRBJ2-1	NA	CASSQVRSGNEQFF	TGCGCCAGCAGCCAAGTTAGGTCGGGGAATGAGCAGTTCTTC
NA	TRBV28	TRBJ1-1	TRBD1	CASSSNRGVNTEAFF	TGTGCCAGCAGTTCTAACAGGGGAGTAAACACTGAAGCTTTCTTT
NA	TRBV28	TRBJ2-3	NA	CASSFETATSTDTQYF	TGTGCCAGCAGTTTCGAAACAGCCACTAGCACAGATACGCAGTATTTT
NA	TRBV7-6	TRBJ1-4	NA	CASSINRAANEKLFF	TGTGCCAGCAGCATTAACAGGGCGGCGAATGAAAAACTGTTTTTT
NA	TRBV30	TRBJ1-2	NA	CAWTLPVGVSYGYTF	TGTGCCTGGACCCTCCCTGTGGGGGTATCGTATGGCTACACCTTC
once	TRBV9	TRBJ2-5	TRBD2	CASGATSGLANQETQYF	TGTGCCAGCGGCGCAACCTCGGGACTAGCGAACCAAGAGACCCAGTACTTC
NA	TRBV7-2	TRBJ2-2	NA	CASSLMPDTGELFF	TGTGCCAGCAGCTTAATGCCGGACACCGGGGAGCTGTTTTTT
NA	TRBV18	TRBJ1-3	NA	CASSLGGSGNTIYF	TGTGCCAGCTCATTGGGGGGCTCTGGAAACACCATATATTTT
few	TRBV7-7	TRBJ2-3	NA	CASSRYQGSDTQYF	TGTGCCAGCAGCCGATACCAGGGGTCAGATACGCAGTATTTT
NA	TRBV5-6	TRBJ2-5	NA	CASSLFGGRQETQYF	TGTGCCAGCAGCTTGTTCGGGGGACGGCAAGAGACCCAGTACTTC
NA	TRBV28	TRBJ1-2	NA	CASSFAGDLLYGYTF	TGTGCCAGCAGTTTCGCGGGTGACCTCCTCTATGGCTACACCTTC
NA	TRBV6-5	TRBJ2-4	TRBD1	CASSYDRVQNIQYF	TGTGCCAGCAGTTACGACAGGGTTCAAAACATTCAGTACTTC
once	TRBV30	TRBJ2-7	NA	CAWSGTSRSAYEQYF	TGTGCCTGGAGTGGGACCTCCCGGTCCGCCTACGAGCAGTACTTC
NA	TRBV7-8	TRBJ1-4	NA	CASSLGRQNEKLFF	TGTGCCAGCAGCCTCGGCAGACAAAATGAAAAACTGTTTTTT
NA	TRBV6-1	TRBJ2-7	NA	CASSEVEGTEQYF	TGTGCCAGCAGTGAAGTGGAAGGGACCGAGCAGTACTTC
NA	TRBV5-1	TRBJ1-1	NA	CASSFGRNEAFF	TGCGCCAGCAGCTTCGGACGGAATGAAGCTTTCTTT
once	TRBV7-3	TRBJ2-2	NA	CASSLVVSSTGELFF	TGTGCCAGCAGCTTAGTGGTCTCCTCCACCGGGGAGCTGTTTTTT